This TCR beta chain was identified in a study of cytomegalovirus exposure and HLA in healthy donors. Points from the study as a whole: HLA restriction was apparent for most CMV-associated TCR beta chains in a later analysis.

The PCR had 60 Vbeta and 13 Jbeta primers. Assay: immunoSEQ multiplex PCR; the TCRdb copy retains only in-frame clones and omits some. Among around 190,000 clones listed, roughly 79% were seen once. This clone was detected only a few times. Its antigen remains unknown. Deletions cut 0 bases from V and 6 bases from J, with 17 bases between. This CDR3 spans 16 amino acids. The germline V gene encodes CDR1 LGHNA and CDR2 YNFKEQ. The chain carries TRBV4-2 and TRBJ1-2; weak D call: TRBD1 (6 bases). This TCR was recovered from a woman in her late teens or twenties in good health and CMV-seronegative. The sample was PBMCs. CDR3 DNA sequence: TGTGCCAGCAGCCAAGATCGACAGGCCTCTTTCCATGGCTACACCTTC. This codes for CASSQDRQASFHGYTF.